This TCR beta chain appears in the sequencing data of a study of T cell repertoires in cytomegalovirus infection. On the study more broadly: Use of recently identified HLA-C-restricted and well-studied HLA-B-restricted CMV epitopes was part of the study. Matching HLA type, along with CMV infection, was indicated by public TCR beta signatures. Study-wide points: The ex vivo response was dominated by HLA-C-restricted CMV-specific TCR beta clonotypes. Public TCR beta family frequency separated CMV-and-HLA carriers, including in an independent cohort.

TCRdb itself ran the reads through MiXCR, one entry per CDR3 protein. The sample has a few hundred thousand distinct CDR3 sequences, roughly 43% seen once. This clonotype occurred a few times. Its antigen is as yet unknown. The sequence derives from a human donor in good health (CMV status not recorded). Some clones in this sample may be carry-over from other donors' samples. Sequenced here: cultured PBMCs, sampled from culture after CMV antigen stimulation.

CDR3 sequence (DNA): TGCGCCAGCAGCTTGGTGTCCGGGACAGGGTGGCAAGAGCAGTACTTC. This gives the protein CASSLVSGTGWQEQYF. This rearrangement joins TRBV5-1 to TRBJ2-7; 9 positions match TRBD1. With 0 bases clipped from V and 7 bases from J, the junction kept 11 bases outside the gene matches. The CDR3 covers 16 residues. CDR1 and CDR2 (germline): SGHRS, YFSETQ.